Many counts were recorded for the clone carrying this T cell receptor beta chain. What it recognizes is unknown. Each CDR3 protein is one row after TCRdb ran MiXCR on the 5' RACE reads. The table has roughly 42,000 distinct CDR3 sequences, roughly 12% seen once; the top ten hold 9.5% to 12%. Germline V gene lookup returns CDR1 SQVTM and CDR2 ANQGSEA. This CDR3 has 13 amino acids. The V and J ends lost 3 bases and 3 bases, in that order; junction bases with no gene match: 4. The sample comes from a study of neurological immune-mediated disorders. General study points: The most TCR clonal expansion was seen in HTLV-1-associated myelopathy, whereas the least was seen in multiple sclerosis, below the level in healthy controls.

Time point meaning: longitudinal time-point 3. Volunteers from a blood bank in Maryland, USA, constituted the healthy controls. This chain uses TRBV29-1 with TRBJ1-2; 7 nucleotides agree with TRBD1. Source material: PBMCs. The sequence was collected from a man aged 25-40 years in good health. As DNA, the CDR3 is TGCAGCGTTGAGTTTCAGGGGGACTATGGCTACACCTTC. Its translation is CSVEFQGDYGYTF.